This is a list of T cell receptor beta chains from one sample in a study of T cells after yellow fever vaccination. TCRdb analysed the 5' RACE reads with MiXCR anew, one entry per CDR3 protein. Seen here are around 300,000 distinct CDR3 sequences, 3.5% to 4.5% observed once, and the top ten hold approximately 20%. The sample in question was PBMCs, obtained 15 days after the yellow fever booster vaccination. The receptor source for this set is a man between 18 and 29 years old who received the YFV17D yellow fever vaccine. The CDR3 runs from the conserved cysteine through the conserved F or W. The D gene is left open where the match is weak. Clone size is shown for a subset of rows, as once, few, many or a class of expanded clone.

D gene,V gene,clone size,J gene,CDR3 protein
TRBD1,TRBV12-5,many,TRBJ2-3,CASGLTGGTDTQYF
.,TRBV18,.,TRBJ1-1,CASSRWLNTEAFF
.,TRBV5-1,few,TRBJ1-5,CASSLGNSHQPQHF
.,TRBV12-3/TRBV12-4,few,TRBJ1-2,CASQQGRNGYTF
.,TRBV7-3,many,TRBJ2-3,CASSFRASTDTQYF
.,TRBV7-2,many,TRBJ1-1,CASSLWESALNTEAFF
TRBD2,TRBV6-5,many,TRBJ2-5,CASSWLAGLETQYF
.,TRBV20-1,.,TRBJ1-2,CSATDRLDYGYTF
.,TRBV12-3/TRBV12-4,many,TRBJ2-5,CASSPTGREETQYF
.,TRBV7-2,few,TRBJ2-5,CASSLYPDGETQYF
.,TRBV5-1,many,TRBJ1-2,CASSLGGSTTPYGYTF
.,TRBV29-1,many,TRBJ2-3,CSGIQGRPTDTQYF
.,TRBV7-9,.,TRBJ1-5,CASSLAGTGTFPQHF
.,TRBV6-6,.,TRBJ2-6,CASSYPFGANVLTF
TRBD1,TRBV12-3/TRBV12-4,.,TRBJ2-7,CASSHPGTGTYEQYF
.,TRBV29-1,many,TRBJ2-3,CSGWGADTDTQYF